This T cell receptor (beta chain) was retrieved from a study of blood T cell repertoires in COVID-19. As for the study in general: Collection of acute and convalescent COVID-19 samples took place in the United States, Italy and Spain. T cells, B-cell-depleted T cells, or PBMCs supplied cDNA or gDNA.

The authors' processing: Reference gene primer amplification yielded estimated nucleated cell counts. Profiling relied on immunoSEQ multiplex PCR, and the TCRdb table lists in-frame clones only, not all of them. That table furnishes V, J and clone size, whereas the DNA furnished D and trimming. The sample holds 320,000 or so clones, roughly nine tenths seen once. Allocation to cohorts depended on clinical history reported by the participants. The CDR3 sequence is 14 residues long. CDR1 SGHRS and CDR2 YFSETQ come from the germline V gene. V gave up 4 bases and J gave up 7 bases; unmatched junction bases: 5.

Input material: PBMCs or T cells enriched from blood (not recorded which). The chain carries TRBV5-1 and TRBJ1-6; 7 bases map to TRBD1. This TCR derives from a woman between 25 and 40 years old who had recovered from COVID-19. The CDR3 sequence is CASSLQGQNSPLHF. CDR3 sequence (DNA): TGCGCCAGCAGCCTACAGGGGCAGAATTCACCCCTCCACTTT.